The clone carrying this TCR beta chain was observed many times. Its antigen is not identified. In making TCR beta libraries, quantitative 5'-RACE with molecular barcodes was used. TCRdb ran MiXCR on the 5' RACE reads and lists one entry per CDR3 protein. This table holds under 300,000 distinct CDR3 sequences, 9.5% to 12% found once. This sample is drawn from a study of CD8 T cells in ankylosing spondylitis. Findings and caveats of the study: A TCR beta motif of eight highly homologous variants appeared characteristic of ankylosing spondylitis blood. There was reportedly significant enrichment of clones that were disease-linked in matched ankylosing spondylitis synovial fluid.

The V gene lost 3 bases and the J gene lost 6 bases, with 8 bases spanning the gap. CDR3 length: 12 amino acids. Sequencing was performed on blood, either unsorted or a sorted T cell fraction (not recorded which). The chain links TRBV12-3 or TRBV12-4 to TRBJ1-1, with D unclear. This TCR came from a male donor with ankylosing spondylitis or in good health (not recorded which). The CDR3 protein is CASSLARAEAFF. The CDR3 DNA is TGTGCCAGCAGTTTGGCCCGAGCTGAAGCTTTCTTT.